Listed here are 20 T cell receptor beta chains from one sample, sequenced in a study of shared clonotypes between healthy human individuals (dated by TCRdb to 2020 to 2022). For the CD8 naive samples, CD45RO-negative cells were positively selected for CCR7, yielding a CD45RA+CCR7+ population from which TemRA cells were excluded. The library was obtained by the immunoSEQ multiplex PCR assay. TCRdb provides this immuneACCESS table in a form limited to in-frame rearrangements. Some clones are lacking; in checked studies, under half of them reflect an unresolved V gene, and why the rest are absent is not known. The sample table lists millions of clones, 93% of them with a count of one. Around 1.7% of the sample goes to the ten largest clones. The specimen sequenced was naive CD8+ T cells from PBMCs. Sample cell subset or site, as interpreted from the label and publication: CD45RA+CCR7+. These TCRs come from a man between 18 and 35 years old in good health. Some clones in this sample may be carry-over from other donors' samples.

The rearrangement joins TRBV5-8 to TRBJ2-3, with D maybe TRBD2 (6 bases). With 7 bases removed from V and 0 bases from J, the gap between germline ends came to 12 bases. CDR3 length equals 14 residues. CDR1 and CDR2 (germline): SGHTS, YDEGEE. The CDR3 bases are TGTGCCAGCTCCTGGGGGACTAGCACAGATACGCAGTATTTT. Translation gives CASSWGTSTDTQYF.

Remarks on this clone: Other DNA sequences of this sample code for an identical CDR3. The chain is built from TRBV7-9 and TRBJ2-1; the match to TRBD2 covers 7 bases. The germline CDR1 and CDR2 sequences are SEHNR and FQNEAQ (reference sequence). This CDR3 is 16 amino acids long. J gave up 0 bases and V 1 base, and 3 bases lay outside the gene matches. The chain's CDR3 is CASSLVGGSSYNEQFF. DNA of the CDR3: TGTGCCAGCAGCTTAGTTGGCGGGAGCTCCTACAATGAGCAGTTCTTC.

This clone has just one count. The chain joins TRBV27 to TRBJ2-2; 8 bases map to TRBD1. CDR1 is MNHEY and CDR2 is SMNVEV in the germline V gene (reference sequence). The CDR3 loop spans 14 amino acids. Unmatched junction bases numbered 6, after V lost 7 bases and J lost 5 bases. CDR3 bases: TGTGCCAGCAACCCAGGGGGCGGTACCGGGGAGCTGTTTTTT. Residues: CASNPGGGTGELFF.

The chain uses TRBV7-9 and TRBJ2-3, with TRBD2 matching over 8 bases. From germline, CDR1 is SEHNR and CDR2 FQNEAQ (reference sequence). This CDR3 is built from 16 residues. V lost 4 bases and J lost 3; bases outside the gene matches: 9. The CDR3 here is CASSSGVAGSTDTQYF. DNA of the CDR3: TGTGCCAGCAGCTCCGGGGTAGCGGGATCGACAGATACGCAGTATTTT.

The V gene is TRBV5-6, the J gene TRBJ2-7, with TRBD2 identical over 12 bases. The CDR3 length is 15 residues. V was clipped by 5 bases and J by 5 bases; unmatched bases: 8. Per germline, CDR1 SGHDT and CDR2 YYEEEE. CDR3 coding DNA: TGTGCCAGCAGATACGGACTAGCGGGATTAAACGAGCAGTACTTC. Translated, it gives CASRYGLAGLNEQYF.

CDR3 region: CASSVVGAPDTQYF. In nucleotides, the CDR3 is TGTGCCAGCAGCGTAGTCGGGGCCCCAGATACGCAGTATTTT. This rearrangement joins TRBV9 to TRBJ2-3; D might be TRBD1 or TRBD2, each matching 5 bases. Germline CDR1 reads SGDLS; CDR2 reads YYNGEE. CDR3 size: 14 residues. Trimming removed 0 bases from V and 4 bases from J, with 9 bases in between. Combining the CDR3 with reference TRBV9 and TRBJ2-3 gives the whole variable domain DSGVTQTPKHLITATGQRVTLRCSPRSGDLSVYWYQQSLDQGLQFLIQYYNGEERAKGNILERFSAQQFPDLHSELNLSSLELGDSALYFCASSVVGAPDTQYFGPGTRLTVL.

The rearrangement links TRBV1 to TRBJ1-5. TRBV1 represents a pseudogene. This CDR3 spans 12 amino acids. This CDR3 reads CTSSQVDQPQHF. The CDR3 DNA reads as TGCACCAGCAGCCAAGTCGATCAGCCCCAGCATTTT.

A remark on this clone: The same CDR3 is also encoded by other DNA sequences in this sample. The V call is TRBV6-5, the J call TRBJ2-3; no reliable D call. This CDR3 spans 13 amino acids. Trimming stripped 5 bases from V and 2 bases from J, with 8 bases between. The germline V gene encodes CDR1 MNHEY and CDR2 SVGAGI. The CDR3 coding sequence is TGTGCCAGCAGTCGGACGGACACAGATACGCAGTATTTT. The encoded protein is CASSRTDTDTQYF.

CDR3 sequence (DNA): TGTGCCAGCAGCTTGGTTCCGGTTGCGGGTGACACCGGGGAGCTGTTTTTT. This gives the protein CASSLVPVAGDTGELFF. The chain employs TRBV5-6 and TRBJ2-2; D perhaps matches TRBD2 (5 bases). V lost 0 bases and J lost 3, with 15 bases in between. The germline gives CDR1 SGHDT, CDR2 YYEEEE. The CDR3 covers 17 residues.

CDR3 loop: CASSQARAGVGETQYF. In nucleotides, the CDR3 is TGTGCCAGCAGCCAAGCGCGAGCGGGAGTTGGCGAGACCCAGTACTTC. The chain couples TRBV14 to TRBJ2-5; 8 nucleotides agree with TRBD2. Germline CDR1 and CDR2: SGHDN and FVKESK. The CDR3 spans 16 residues. The J segment lost 5 bases and the V segment lost 1 base, leaving 9 bases of the junction unmatched.

This clone came up once. The chain joins TRBV27 to TRBJ1-4, with TRBD1 as a possible D gene (5 bases). Germline assignment: CDR1 MNHEY and CDR2 SMNVEV (reference sequence). This CDR3 spans 15 amino acids. The V and J ends lost 2 bases and 5 bases respectively, with 12 bases between them. The CDR3 is CASSLRDSQNEKLFF. CDR3 DNA: TGTGCCAGCAGTTTAAGAGACAGCCAAAATGAAAAACTGTTTTTT.

The chain couples TRBV29-1 to TRBJ1-2, with D possibly TRBD1 on 5 matching bases. The V end lost 7 bases, the J end lost 0 bases, and 12 bases lay between the germline ends. Germline V gene data show CDR1 as SQVTM and CDR2 as ANQGSEA. The CDR3 is 13 amino acids. The CDR3 reads CSALGAPNYGYTF. CDR3 bases: TGCAGCGCCCTAGGGGCCCCTAACTATGGCTACACCTTC.

This clone appeared once. V and J are TRBV1 and TRBJ2-7; the table's D call, TRBD2, was not checked against the DNA. TRBV1 is labeled a pseudogene. The CDR3 contains 14 residues. The CDR3: CTSSQEISGGWQYF. In DNA form, the CDR3 reads TGCACCAGCAGCCAAGAAATATCCGGCGGTTGGCAGTACTTC.

This chain connects TRBV5-6 to TRBJ1-5, with TRBD1 matching 8 bases. This CDR3 contains 16 residues. J gave up 2 bases and V 4 bases, and 8 bases lay outside the gene matches. Germline V gives CDR1 SGHDT, CDR2 YYEEEE. The CDR3 nucleotides are TGTGCCAGCAGCACGAACGACAGGGGCGGCAATCAGCCCCAGCATTTT. This encodes CASSTNDRGGNQPQHF.

V gene TRBV5-5 combines with J gene TRBJ1-4; TRBD1 matches at 10 bases. V was pared by 1 base and J by 5 bases, with 5 bases of the junction left unmatched. CDR3 size: 16 residues. Germline-derived CDR1 and CDR2 are SGHKS and YYEKEE (reference sequence). Here the CDR3 reads CASSLLTGGLNEKLFF. The CDR3 region has the DNA TGTGCCAGCAGCTTGCTGACAGGGGGCTTGAATGAAAAACTGTTTTTT.

This rearrangement joins TRBV30 to TRBJ1-1; a weak D match, TRBD1 (6 bases). Germline assignment: CDR1 GTSNPN and CDR2 SVGIG (reference sequence). The CDR3 is made up of 15 amino acids. Trimming left V 2 bases short and J 8 bases short, with 21 bases between. The CDR3 protein is CAWSKPSSGHREAFF. The DNA of the CDR3 is TGTGCCTGGAGTAAGCCATCTTCGGGACACAGAGAAGCTTTCTTT.

V and J are TRBV7-9 and TRBJ2-6; D unresolved. The CDR3 has 16 amino acids. Deletions cut 1 base from V and 0 bases from J, with 7 bases between. Germline CDR1 and CDR2: SEHNR and FQNEAQ (reference sequence). CDR3 residues: CASSLVTGSGANVLTF. The CDR3, as DNA: TGTGCCAGCAGCTTAGTCACGGGCTCTGGGGCCAACGTCCTGACTTTC.

The chain combines TRBV11-2 with TRBJ1-1; D is unclear. There are 14 residues in the CDR3. Germline V gene sequence: CDR1 SGHAT, CDR2 FQNNGV. V was pared by 3 bases and J by 0 bases, with 8 bases between. CDR3 nucleotide sequence: TGTGCCAGCAGCTTCCATCTCCTGAACACTGAAGCTTTCTTT. It codes for CASSFHLLNTEAFF. The full variable domain, with the rest looked up from reference TRBV11-2 and TRBJ1-1, is EAGVAQSPRYKIIEKRQSVAFWCNPISGHATLYWYQQILGQGPKLLIQFQNNGVVDDSQLPKDRFSAERLKGVDSTLKIQPAKLEDSAVYLCASSFHLLNTEAFFGQGTRLTVV.

The rearrangement uses TRBV7-9 and TRBJ2-7, with D uncertain. Germline CDR1 reads SEHNR; CDR2 reads FQNEAQ (reference sequence). This CDR3 spans 15 amino acids. V gave up 3 bases and J gave up 0 bases, with 12 bases separating them. The CDR3 region is CASSFPTSTSYEQYF. CDR3 DNA: TGTGCCAGCAGCTTTCCGACATCCACCTCCTACGAGCAGTACTTC.

The chain is built from TRBV6-1 and TRBJ1-1, with 9 bases fitting TRBD1. Germline V gene data show CDR1 as MNHNS and CDR2 as SASEGT. The trim removed 8 bases at V and 5 bases at J, leaving 9 bases unmatched. This CDR3 is 14 amino acids long. The CDR3 region has the DNA TGTGCCAGCGCCGTCGGGACAGGGCTAACTGAAGCTTTCTTT. It translates to CASAVGTGLTEAFF.